This is a list of T cell receptor beta chains from one sample in a study of T-cell reconstitution after alpha-beta-depleted transplantation in children. TCRdb fed the PCR reads into MiXCR, producing one record per CDR3 protein. This table has about 640,000 distinct CDR3 sequences, 16% appearing once. The sample in question was PBMCs from the stem cell graft donor, obtained from the stem cell graft. Receptors were obtained from a human donor who donated a stem cell graft to a child with acute myeloid leukemia. Each CDR3 is given with its conserved first and last residue. The order of the fields is J gene, V gene, clone size, D gene, CDR3 protein, CDR3 DNA. The D gene is left open where the match is weak. Only some rows state a clone size, as once, few, many or a class for expanded clones.

J gene: TRBJ2-2; V gene: TRBV20-1; clone size: NA; D gene: NA; CDR3 protein: CSASEGFLNTGELFF; CDR3 DNA: TGCAGTGCTAGCGAGGGCTTCCTGAACACCGGGGAGCTGTTTTTT
J gene: TRBJ2-3; V gene: TRBV7-9; clone size: few; D gene: NA; CDR3 protein: CASSLGVRAASTDTQYF; CDR3 DNA: TGTGCCAGCAGCTTAGGGGTGAGGGCGGCTAGCACAGATACGCAGTATTTT
J gene: TRBJ1-2; V gene: TRBV5-4; clone size: NA; D gene: NA; CDR3 protein: CASSLESDGIYGYTF; CDR3 DNA: TGTGCCAGCAGCTTGGAATCGGATGGAATCTATGGCTACACCTTC
J gene: TRBJ2-7; V gene: TRBV6-1; clone size: NA; D gene: NA; CDR3 protein: CASSLPDSSYEQYF; CDR3 DNA: TGTGCCAGCAGTCTCCCGGACAGCTCCTACGAGCAGTACTTC
J gene: TRBJ1-1; V gene: TRBV11-2; clone size: few; D gene: TRBD1; CDR3 protein: CASSLAGGAVAFF; CDR3 DNA: TGTGCCAGCAGCTTAGCAGGGGGCGCGGTAGCTTTCTTT
J gene: TRBJ1-2; V gene: TRBV7-8; clone size: NA; D gene: NA; CDR3 protein: CASSPRESFYGYTF; CDR3 DNA: TGTGCCAGCAGCCCCAGGGAGAGTTTTTATGGCTACACCTTC
J gene: TRBJ2-2; V gene: TRBV7-9; clone size: NA; D gene: NA; CDR3 protein: CASSLEEGTTGELFF; CDR3 DNA: TGTGCCAGCAGCTTAGAAGAGGGGACCACCGGGGAGCTGTTTTTT
J gene: TRBJ2-7; V gene: TRBV27; clone size: NA; D gene: NA; CDR3 protein: CASSLIAGRYEQYF; CDR3 DNA: TGTGCCAGCAGTTTAATTGCAGGGAGGTACGAGCAGTACTTC
J gene: TRBJ2-3; V gene: TRBV20-1; clone size: many; D gene: NA; CDR3 protein: CSARDMARDSTDTQYF; CDR3 DNA: TGCAGTGCTAGAGATATGGCTCGTGACAGTACAGATACGCAGTATTTT
J gene: TRBJ1-2; V gene: TRBV20-1; clone size: NA; D gene: NA; CDR3 protein: CSASANYGYTF; CDR3 DNA: TGCAGTGCTAGTGCCAACTATGGCTACACCTTC
J gene: TRBJ2-3; V gene: TRBV28; clone size: NA; D gene: NA; CDR3 protein: CASSLSSLGGDTQYF; CDR3 DNA: TGTGCCAGCAGTTTATCCTCCCTTGGAGGGGATACGCAGTATTTT
J gene: TRBJ2-1; V gene: TRBV7-6; clone size: few; D gene: TRBD2; CDR3 protein: CASSRGLAYNEQFF; CDR3 DNA: TGTGCCAGCAGCCGAGGACTAGCTTACAATGAGCAGTTCTTC
J gene: TRBJ1-6; V gene: TRBV20-1; clone size: NA; D gene: TRBD1; CDR3 protein: CSASSIDRGPYNSPLHF; CDR3 DNA: TGCAGTGCTAGCTCAATAGACAGGGGGCCCTATAATTCACCCCTCCACTTT
J gene: TRBJ2-5; V gene: TRBV20-1; clone size: many; D gene: NA; CDR3 protein: CSATPGRSQETQYF; CDR3 DNA: TGCAGTGCTACCCCGGGACGGTCTCAAGAGACCCAGTACTTC
J gene: TRBJ2-5; V gene: TRBV27; clone size: NA; D gene: NA; CDR3 protein: CVLGEETQYF; CDR3 DNA: TGTGTCCTGGGGGAAGAGACCCAGTACTTC
J gene: TRBJ2-5; V gene: TRBV20-1; clone size: many; D gene: TRBD1; CDR3 protein: CSASRTGGETQYF; CDR3 DNA: TGCAGTGCTAGCAGGACAGGGGGAGAGACCCAGTACTTC
J gene: TRBJ2-3; V gene: TRBV5-6; clone size: NA; D gene: TRBD2; CDR3 protein: CASGLGLAGATSTDTQYF; CDR3 DNA: TGTGCCAGCGGCCTGGGGCTAGCGGGGGCTACAAGCACAGATACGCAGTATTTT
J gene: TRBJ1-4; V gene: TRBV4-3; clone size: NA; D gene: NA; CDR3 protein: CASSQDWKGGQQEKLFF; CDR3 DNA: TGCGCCAGCAGCCAAGATTGGAAGGGAGGTCAACAAGAAAAACTGTTTTTT
J gene: TRBJ1-2; V gene: TRBV9; clone size: many; D gene: TRBD1; CDR3 protein: CASSETGAYGYTF; CDR3 DNA: TGTGCCAGCAGCGAAACAGGGGCGTATGGCTACACCTTC
J gene: TRBJ1-5; V gene: TRBV29-1; clone size: NA; D gene: NA; CDR3 protein: CSVAQGSGGDQPQHF; CDR3 DNA: TGCAGCGTGGCACAGGGTTCGGGTGGGGATCAGCCCCAGCATTTT
J gene: TRBJ1-1; V gene: TRBV7-9; clone size: NA; D gene: NA; CDR3 protein: CASSLRKGSNTEAFF; CDR3 DNA: TGTGCCAGCAGCTTAAGGAAGGGTTCTAACACTGAAGCTTTCTTT
J gene: TRBJ1-1; V gene: TRBV25-1; clone size: few; D gene: NA; CDR3 protein: CASRDSPNTEAFF; CDR3 DNA: TGTGCCAGCAGAGACAGTCCGAACACTGAAGCTTTCTTT
J gene: TRBJ2-5; V gene: TRBV29-1; clone size: many; D gene: TRBD1; CDR3 protein: CSVEGQGTETQYF; CDR3 DNA: TGCAGCGTTGAAGGACAGGGGACGGAGACCCAGTACTTC
J gene: TRBJ2-7; V gene: TRBV4-3; clone size: NA; D gene: NA; CDR3 protein: CASSQDLQVMQVYEQYF; CDR3 DNA: TGCGCCAGCAGCCAAGATTTGCAAGTGATGCAGGTTTACGAGCAGTACTTC
J gene: TRBJ1-3; V gene: TRBV5-1; clone size: few; D gene: NA; CDR3 protein: CASSFEGSGNTIYF; CDR3 DNA: TGCGCCAGCAGCTTCGAGGGGTCTGGAAACACCATATATTTT
J gene: TRBJ2-7; V gene: TRBV20-1; clone size: many; D gene: TRBD1; CDR3 protein: CSASGTAYEQYF; CDR3 DNA: TGCAGTGCTTCCGGGACAGCCTACGAGCAGTACTTC
J gene: TRBJ1-1; V gene: TRBV20-1; clone size: many; D gene: NA; CDR3 protein: CSARDIRSSTEAFF; CDR3 DNA: TGCAGTGCTAGAGACATAAGGTCGAGCACTGAAGCTTTCTTT
J gene: TRBJ1-1; V gene: TRBV20-1; clone size: many; D gene: TRBD1; CDR3 protein: CSATPDRGWTEAFF; CDR3 DNA: TGCAGTGCTACCCCGGACAGGGGGTGGACTGAAGCTTTCTTT
J gene: TRBJ2-1; V gene: TRBV6-5; clone size: NA; D gene: NA; CDR3 protein: CASSYYGELDEQFF; CDR3 DNA: TGTGCCAGCAGTTACTACGGGGAATTGGATGAGCAGTTCTTC
J gene: TRBJ2-5; V gene: TRBV7-2; clone size: many; D gene: TRBD2; CDR3 protein: CASTLRRGGQETQYF; CDR3 DNA: TGTGCCAGCACCCTACGTCGGGGGGGCCAAGAGACCCAGTACTTC
J gene: TRBJ2-5; V gene: TRBV10-3; clone size: few; D gene: NA; CDR3 protein: CAISDGDPLPQYF; CDR3 DNA: TGTGCCATCAGTGATGGAGACCCACTTCCCCAGTACTTC
J gene: TRBJ2-2; V gene: TRBV5-1; clone size: many; D gene: NA; CDR3 protein: CASRRSGEVRTGELFF; CDR3 DNA: TGCGCCAGCAGAAGATCGGGGGAGGTGCGCACCGGGGAGCTGTTTTTT
J gene: TRBJ2-4; V gene: TRBV7-2; clone size: once; D gene: NA; CDR3 protein: CASSPTGGNIQYF; CDR3 DNA: TGTGCCAGCAGCCCTACCGGAGGGAACATTCAGTACTTC
J gene: TRBJ2-2; V gene: TRBV20-1; clone size: few; D gene: TRBD1; CDR3 protein: CSARRTGLNTGELFF; CDR3 DNA: TGCAGTGCTAGAAGGACAGGGCTGAACACCGGGGAGCTGTTTTTT
J gene: TRBJ2-5; V gene: TRBV20-1; clone size: many; D gene: TRBD1; CDR3 protein: CSAIDRGQETQYF; CDR3 DNA: TGCAGTGCTATCGACAGGGGGCAAGAGACCCAGTACTTC
J gene: TRBJ1-5; V gene: TRBV12-3/TRBV12-4; clone size: many; D gene: TRBD1; CDR3 protein: CASSRETGIQPQHF; CDR3 DNA: TGTGCCAGCAGTCGGGAGACAGGGATTCAGCCCCAGCATTTT
J gene: TRBJ1-1; V gene: TRBV12-3/TRBV12-4; clone size: NA; D gene: NA; CDR3 protein: CASRAPGNTEAFF; CDR3 DNA: TGTGCCAGCAGAGCCCCGGGGAACACTGAAGCTTTCTTT
J gene: TRBJ2-1; V gene: TRBV5-1; clone size: few; D gene: NA; CDR3 protein: CASSFDPSYNEQFF; CDR3 DNA: TGCGCCAGCAGCTTTGACCCCTCCTACAATGAGCAGTTCTTC
J gene: TRBJ2-5; V gene: TRBV15; clone size: NA; D gene: TRBD1; CDR3 protein: CATSRDLGGKETQYF; CDR3 DNA: TGTGCCACCAGCAGAGATTTAGGGGGCAAAGAGACCCAGTACTTC
J gene: TRBJ1-5; V gene: TRBV30; clone size: NA; D gene: NA; CDR3 protein: CAWSSGVLNQPQHF; CDR3 DNA: TGTGCCTGGAGTTCAGGGGTGCTCAATCAGCCCCAGCATTTT
J gene: TRBJ2-7; V gene: TRBV29-1; clone size: many; D gene: TRBD2; CDR3 protein: CSVQAGGPHEQYF; CDR3 DNA: TGCAGCGTTCAAGCGGGGGGGCCCCACGAGCAGTACTTC
J gene: TRBJ2-1; V gene: TRBV20-1; clone size: many; D gene: NA; CDR3 protein: CSARVPLQSSYNEQFF; CDR3 DNA: TGCAGTGCTAGGGTACCACTCCAAAGCTCCTACAATGAGCAGTTCTTC
J gene: TRBJ1-2; V gene: TRBV29-1; clone size: many; D gene: NA; CDR3 protein: CSVLVDGDYGYTF; CDR3 DNA: TGCAGCGTTTTGGTGGACGGAGACTATGGCTACACCTTC
J gene: TRBJ1-1; V gene: TRBV20-1; clone size: many; D gene: NA; CDR3 protein: CSAGEATGVNTEAFF; CDR3 DNA: TGCAGTGCTGGAGAGGCGACAGGCGTGAACACTGAAGCTTTCTTT
J gene: TRBJ2-1; V gene: TRBV7-2; clone size: NA; D gene: TRBD2; CDR3 protein: CASSLFISGGLYNEQFF; CDR3 DNA: TGTGCCAGCAGCTTATTCATCAGCGGGGGCCTCTACAATGAGCAGTTCTTC
J gene: TRBJ1-5; V gene: TRBV20-1; clone size: few; D gene: NA; CDR3 protein: CSARSGADQPQHF; CDR3 DNA: TGCAGTGCTAGGTCAGGGGCTGATCAGCCCCAGCATTTT
J gene: TRBJ1-1; V gene: TRBV5-5; clone size: many; D gene: NA; CDR3 protein: CASSLVPGPAMNTEAFF; CDR3 DNA: TGTGCCAGCAGCTTGGTACCGGGGCCAGCCATGAACACTGAAGCTTTCTTT
J gene: TRBJ1-2; V gene: TRBV6-5; clone size: many; D gene: TRBD1; CDR3 protein: CASSYQGGADLNYGYTF; CDR3 DNA: TGTGCCAGCAGTTACCAAGGGGGCGCGGACCTTAACTATGGCTACACCTTC
J gene: TRBJ2-7; V gene: TRBV4-3; clone size: many; D gene: NA; CDR3 protein: CASSQGQVNYEQYF; CDR3 DNA: TGCGCCAGCAGCCAAGGACAGGTTAACTACGAGCAGTACTTC
J gene: TRBJ1-4; V gene: TRBV20-1; clone size: NA; D gene: TRBD1; CDR3 protein: CSAGVPGQGEKLFF; CDR3 DNA: TGCAGTGCTGGAGTCCCGGGACAGGGAGAAAAACTGTTTTTT
J gene: TRBJ1-3; V gene: TRBV5-1; clone size: few; D gene: NA; CDR3 protein: CASSFRGKTVRSSGNTIYF; CDR3 DNA: TGCGCCAGCAGCTTTCGGGGGAAGACAGTGCGCAGCTCTGGAAACACCATATATTTT
J gene: TRBJ1-2; V gene: TRBV20-1; clone size: many; D gene: NA; CDR3 protein: CSARDSDSVAGYTF; CDR3 DNA: TGCAGTGCTAGAGATTCGGACAGTGTGGCGGGCTACACCTTC
J gene: TRBJ1-5; V gene: TRBV12-3/TRBV12-4; clone size: few; D gene: NA; CDR3 protein: CASSPGVTNQPQHF; CDR3 DNA: TGTGCCAGCAGTCCGGGAGTAACTAATCAGCCCCAGCATTTT
J gene: TRBJ1-4; V gene: TRBV9; clone size: many; D gene: TRBD1; CDR3 protein: CASSTTGGTNEKLFF; CDR3 DNA: TGTGCCAGCTCGACGACAGGGGGCACTAATGAAAAACTGTTTTTT